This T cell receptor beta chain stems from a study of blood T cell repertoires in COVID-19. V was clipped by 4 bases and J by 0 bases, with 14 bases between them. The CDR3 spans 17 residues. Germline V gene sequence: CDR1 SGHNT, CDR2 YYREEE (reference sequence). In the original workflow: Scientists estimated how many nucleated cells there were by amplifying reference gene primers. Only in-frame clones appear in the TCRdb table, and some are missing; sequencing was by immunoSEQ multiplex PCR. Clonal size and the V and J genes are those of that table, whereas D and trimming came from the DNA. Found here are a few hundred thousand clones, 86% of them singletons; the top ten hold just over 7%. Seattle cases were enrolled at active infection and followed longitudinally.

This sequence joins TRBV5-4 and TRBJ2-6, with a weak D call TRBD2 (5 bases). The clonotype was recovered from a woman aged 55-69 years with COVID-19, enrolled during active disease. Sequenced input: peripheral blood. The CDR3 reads CASSPYSGSSGANVLTF. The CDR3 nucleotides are TGTGCCAGCAGCCCGTACTCGGGGAGCTCTGGGGCCAACGTCCTGACTTTC.